Below, one TCR beta chain is given with its context. This sample is drawn from a study of T cell changes during pregnancy in multiple sclerosis. Measured with immunoSEQ multiplex PCR; TCRdb has only the in-frame clones, and not every one. The table lists fewer than 70,000 clones, under 95% of them singletons. This CDR3 has 11 amino acids. CDR1 is DFQATT, CDR2 SNEGSKA, per germline (reference sequence). Deletions cut 2 bases from V and 5 bases from J, with 7 bases between. This rearrangement joins TRBV20-1 to TRBJ2-7; D may be TRBD2 (5 bases). The source is a female donor with multiple sclerosis, enrolled in a pregnancy study. This sample comprised peripheral blood, obtained in the third trimester of pregnancy. Written as DNA, the CDR3 is TGCAGTGCTAGAACCGGGGACGAGCAGTACTTC. Its translation: CSARTGDEQYF.